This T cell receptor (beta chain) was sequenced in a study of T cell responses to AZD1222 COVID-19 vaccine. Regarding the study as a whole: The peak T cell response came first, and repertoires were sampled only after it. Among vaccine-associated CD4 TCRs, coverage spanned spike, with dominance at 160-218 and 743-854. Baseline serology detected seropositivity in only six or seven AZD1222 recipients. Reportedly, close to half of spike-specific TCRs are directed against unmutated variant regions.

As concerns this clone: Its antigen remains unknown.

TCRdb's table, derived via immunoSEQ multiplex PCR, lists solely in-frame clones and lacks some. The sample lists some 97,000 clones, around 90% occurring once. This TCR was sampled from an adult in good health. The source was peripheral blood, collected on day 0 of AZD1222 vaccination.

The CDR3 DNA is TGTGCCTCCGGCGGGAGGGATTCTTACGCGAACACCGGGGAGCTGTTTTTT. Amino acid sequence: CASGGRDSYANTGELFF. The chain has TRBV30 and TRBJ2-2, with 9 bases matching TRBD2. Trimming took 7 bases from V and 0 from J; bases not matched to a gene: 12. Germline CDR1 is GTSNPN and CDR2 is SVGIG (reference sequence). This CDR3 comprises 17 residues.